This T cell receptor beta chain comes out of a study of blood T cell repertoires in COVID-19. Per the study methods: Using reference gene primer amplification, nucleated cell counts were estimated. Produced via immunoSEQ multiplex PCR; TCRdb's table is partial and in-frame only. Clone size and the V and J calls come from that table; the DNA yielded D and trimming. The repertoire holds 300,000 to 350,000 clones, roughly 85% seen once, with under 2.5% in the top ten. CDR1 is SGHAT and CDR2 is FQNNGV in the germline V gene. The CDR3 runs to 13 residues. With 5 bases removed from V and 4 bases from J, the gap between germline ends came to 9 bases. Clinical histories supplied by participants themselves formed the basis of cohort assignment.

The chain couples TRBV11-2 to TRBJ1-3; D gene ambiguous. The origin of this receptor is a man aged 25 to 40 who had recovered from COVID-19. Sequences were obtained from PBMCs or T cells enriched from blood (not recorded which). The CDR3 DNA sequence: TGTGCCAGCAGCCACAGCCCAGGAAACACCATATATTTT. Its protein product is CASSHSPGNTIYF.